The rows below give T cell receptor beta chains drawn from one sample of a study of T cells in Graves' hyperthyroidism and ophthalmopathy. TCRdb analysed the multiplex PCR reads with MiXCR anew, one entry per CDR3 protein. The sample shows approximately 300,000 distinct CDR3 sequences, roughly 19% of them seen only once. The sequenced material came from blood. All receptors derive from a middle-aged man with Graves' ophthalmopathy. CDR3s include the opening cysteine and the closing phenylalanine or tryptophan. A D gene is named only where the DNA matches it firmly. Expanded clones get a size class; other rows say once, few or many, or leave the size out.

j_call: TRBJ2-3; clone_size: few; d_call: TRBD2; v_call: TRBV5-5; cdr3_aa: CASRSTGFAGGPTDTQYF; cdr3_nt: TGTGCCAGCAGGTCGACAGGGTTCGCGGGAGGGCCCACAGATACGCAGTATTTT
j_call: TRBJ2-1; clone_size: NA; d_call: NA; v_call: TRBV5-6; cdr3_aa: CASSLGATDAGWGVYNEQFF; cdr3_nt: TGTGCCAGCAGCTTGGGGGCGACAGACGCAGGGTGGGGGGTATACAATGAGCAGTTCTTC
j_call: TRBJ2-5; clone_size: few; d_call: NA; v_call: TRBV5-1; cdr3_aa: CASSSSGTAQETQYF; cdr3_nt: TGCGCCAGCAGCTCAAGCGGGACAGCACAAGAGACCCAGTACTTC
j_call: TRBJ1-4; clone_size: many; d_call: NA; v_call: TRBV2; cdr3_aa: CASSSRMNEKLFF; cdr3_nt: TGTGCCAGCAGTTCCAGGATGAATGAAAAACTGTTTTTT
j_call: TRBJ2-1; clone_size: once; d_call: NA; v_call: TRBV5-1; cdr3_aa: CASARGDGFYNEQFF; cdr3_nt: TGCGCCAGCGCGAGGGGAGACGGGTTCTACAATGAGCAGTTCTTC
j_call: TRBJ2-2; clone_size: many; d_call: NA; v_call: TRBV11-2; cdr3_aa: CASIPGRRNTGELFF; cdr3_nt: TGTGCCAGCATCCCGGGACGGCGGAACACCGGGGAGCTGTTTTTT
j_call: TRBJ2-2; clone_size: few; d_call: NA; v_call: TRBV7-3; cdr3_aa: CASSLTPYWQRNTGELFF; cdr3_nt: TGTGCCAGCAGCTTAACCCCGTACTGGCAGAGGAACACCGGGGAGCTGTTTTTT
j_call: TRBJ2-2; clone_size: few; d_call: NA; v_call: TRBV27; cdr3_aa: CASSPGYLRTGELFF; cdr3_nt: TGTGCCAGCAGTCCCGGATACCTCAGGACCGGGGAGCTGTTTTTT
j_call: TRBJ1-3; clone_size: NA; d_call: TRBD1; v_call: TRBV19; cdr3_aa: CASKATGDGNTIYF; cdr3_nt: TGTGCCAGTAAGGCGACAGGGGACGGAAACACCATATATTTT
j_call: TRBJ2-2; clone_size: many; d_call: NA; v_call: TRBV18; cdr3_aa: CASSPAGGRGTGELFF; cdr3_nt: TGTGCCAGCTCACCAGCAGGAGGGAGAGGGACCGGGGAGCTGTTTTTT
j_call: TRBJ2-4; clone_size: few; d_call: TRBD1; v_call: TRBV7-3; cdr3_aa: CASSLMARGQGIQYF; cdr3_nt: TGTGCCAGCAGCTTAATGGCCAGGGGGCAAGGCATTCAGTACTTC
j_call: TRBJ1-4; clone_size: few; d_call: NA; v_call: TRBV27; cdr3_aa: CAPGMGWGTTNEKLFF; cdr3_nt: TGTGCCCCGGGGATGGGGTGGGGGACTACTAATGAAAAACTGTTTTTT
j_call: TRBJ2-3; clone_size: few; d_call: TRBD2; v_call: TRBV5-1; cdr3_aa: CASSFGTSGRLGDTQYF; cdr3_nt: TGCGCCAGCAGCTTCGGGACTAGCGGGAGACTCGGGGATACGCAGTATTTT
j_call: TRBJ1-2; clone_size: NA; d_call: NA; v_call: TRBV6-1; cdr3_aa: CATMDRHYGYTF; cdr3_nt: TGTGCCACCATGGACCGACACTATGGCTACACCTTC
j_call: TRBJ2-1; clone_size: NA; d_call: TRBD2; v_call: TRBV11-2; cdr3_aa: CASSRGLGYNEQFF; cdr3_nt: TGTGCCAGCAGCCGTGGACTAGGGTACAATGAGCAGTTCTTC
j_call: TRBJ2-1; clone_size: many; d_call: TRBD2; v_call: TRBV11-2; cdr3_aa: CASSSISGDYNEQFF; cdr3_nt: TGTGCCAGCAGCTCAATTAGCGGGGACTACAATGAGCAGTTCTTC
j_call: TRBJ2-3; clone_size: few; d_call: TRBD1; v_call: TRBV7-9; cdr3_aa: CANGQGAGDTQYF; cdr3_nt: TGTGCCAACGGACAGGGGGCTGGAGATACGCAGTATTTT
j_call: TRBJ2-1; clone_size: NA; d_call: NA; v_call: TRBV24-1; cdr3_aa: CATSDPGRIEDRQFF; cdr3_nt: TGTGCCACCAGTGACCCTGGGAGAATCGAGGACAGGCAGTTCTTC
j_call: TRBJ2-7; clone_size: NA; d_call: NA; v_call: TRBV5-1; cdr3_aa: CASSLGAQGDYYEQYF; cdr3_nt: TGCGCCAGCAGCTTGGGGGCCCAGGGGGACTACTACGAGCAGTACTTC
j_call: TRBJ2-1; clone_size: many; d_call: TRBD2; v_call: TRBV7-3; cdr3_aa: CASSLWAGGVNEQFF; cdr3_nt: TGTGCCAGCAGCTTATGGGCGGGAGGTGTTAATGAGCAGTTCTTC
j_call: TRBJ1-2; clone_size: NA; d_call: NA; v_call: TRBV7-9; cdr3_aa: CASSVRGGYGYTF; cdr3_nt: TGTGCCAGCAGCGTAAGGGGTGGCTATGGCTACACCTTC
j_call: TRBJ1-4; clone_size: NA; d_call: TRBD1; v_call: TRBV24-1; cdr3_aa: CATSDSGTGSTNEKLFF; cdr3_nt: TGTGCCACCAGTGATTCCGGGACAGGATCAACTAATGAAAAACTGTTTTTT
j_call: TRBJ1-2; clone_size: many; d_call: NA; v_call: TRBV11-2; cdr3_aa: CASRRTLYGYTF; cdr3_nt: TGTGCCAGCAGACGGACCCTCTATGGCTACACCTTC
j_call: TRBJ2-7; clone_size: NA; d_call: NA; v_call: TRBV28; cdr3_aa: CASSQSGGGAYEQYF; cdr3_nt: TGTGCCAGCAGCCAATCGGGCGGGGGCGCCTACGAGCAGTACTTC
j_call: TRBJ1-1; clone_size: many; d_call: NA; v_call: TRBV30; cdr3_aa: CAWSAHIGGNAFF; cdr3_nt: TGTGCCTGGAGTGCCCACATCGGAGGGAATGCTTTCTTT
j_call: TRBJ2-1; clone_size: NA; d_call: TRBD2; v_call: TRBV20-1; cdr3_aa: CSASRAGGGNEQFF; cdr3_nt: TGCAGTGCTAGTAGAGCGGGAGGAGGGAATGAGCAGTTCTTC
j_call: TRBJ1-6; clone_size: NA; d_call: NA; v_call: TRBV7-6; cdr3_aa: CASSPGGGIRDNSPLHF; cdr3_nt: TGTGCCAGCAGCCCGGGGGGAGGGATCAGAGATAATTCACCCCTCCACTTT
j_call: TRBJ1-1; clone_size: many; d_call: NA; v_call: TRBV3-1; cdr3_aa: CASSQYLDTEAFF; cdr3_nt: TGTGCCAGCAGCCAGTACCTGGACACTGAAGCTTTCTTT
j_call: TRBJ2-1; clone_size: NA; d_call: NA; v_call: TRBV5-6; cdr3_aa: CASSLALLLPRSYNEQFF; cdr3_nt: TGTGCCAGCAGCTTGGCTCTTCTACTCCCAAGGTCCTACAATGAGCAGTTCTTC
j_call: TRBJ2-1; clone_size: NA; d_call: TRBD1; v_call: TRBV10-3; cdr3_aa: CAISTGTGGFYNEQFF; cdr3_nt: TGTGCCATCAGTACAGGGACAGGGGGCTTCTACAATGAGCAGTTCTTC
j_call: TRBJ1-5; clone_size: many; d_call: NA; v_call: TRBV6-1; cdr3_aa: CASSPRVFQPQHF; cdr3_nt: TGTGCCAGCAGTCCCAGGGTTTTTCAGCCCCAGCATTTT
j_call: TRBJ2-1; clone_size: NA; d_call: NA; v_call: TRBV10-3; cdr3_aa: CAIRPAPGEGSSYNEQFF; cdr3_nt: TGTGCCATCAGACCCGCCCCAGGGGAGGGAAGCTCCTACAATGAGCAGTTCTTC
j_call: TRBJ2-2; clone_size: NA; d_call: NA; v_call: TRBV12-3/TRBV12-4; cdr3_aa: CATRSGNTGELFF; cdr3_nt: TGTGCCACCCGATCCGGGAACACCGGGGAGCTGTTTTTT
j_call: TRBJ2-6; clone_size: NA; d_call: NA; v_call: TRBV18; cdr3_aa: CASSLLWTDSGANVLTF; cdr3_nt: TGTGCCAGCTCACTACTCTGGACGGACTCTGGGGCCAACGTCCTGACTTTC
j_call: TRBJ1-1; clone_size: NA; d_call: NA; v_call: TRBV28; cdr3_aa: CASSLPGQPITEAFF; cdr3_nt: TGTGCCAGCAGTCTCCCCGGGCAGCCTATTACTGAAGCTTTCTTT
j_call: TRBJ1-1; clone_size: few; d_call: NA; v_call: TRBV30; cdr3_aa: CAWSPTMWGGSEAFF; cdr3_nt: TGTGCCTGGAGTCCTACGATGTGGGGCGGATCTGAAGCTTTCTTT
j_call: TRBJ2-7; clone_size: few; d_call: NA; v_call: TRBV20-1; cdr3_aa: CSASDRPYEQYF; cdr3_nt: TGCAGTGCTAGTGATAGACCCTACGAGCAGTACTTC
j_call: TRBJ1-2; clone_size: NA; d_call: TRBD1; v_call: TRBV20-1; cdr3_aa: CSARGTGTYGYTF; cdr3_nt: TGCAGTGCTAGGGGGACAGGGACCTATGGCTACACCTTC
j_call: TRBJ1-4; clone_size: few; d_call: TRBD1; v_call: TRBV6-1; cdr3_aa: CASSPGDRGLEKLFF; cdr3_nt: TGTGCCAGCAGTCCCGGGGACAGGGGGTTAGAAAAACTGTTTTTT
j_call: TRBJ2-5; clone_size: NA; d_call: TRBD1; v_call: TRBV5-1; cdr3_aa: CASSQAGTGQETQYF; cdr3_nt: TGCGCCAGCAGCCAGGCCGGGACAGGCCAAGAGACCCAGTACTTC
j_call: TRBJ2-3; clone_size: NA; d_call: NA; v_call: TRBV7-3; cdr3_aa: CASSLMMGGGTDTQYF; cdr3_nt: TGTGCCAGCAGCTTAATGATGGGGGGTGGCACAGATACGCAGTATTTT
j_call: TRBJ2-7; clone_size: NA; d_call: NA; v_call: TRBV28; cdr3_aa: CASHAGGLEQYF; cdr3_nt: TGTGCCAGCCACGCTGGGGGGCTCGAGCAGTACTTC
j_call: TRBJ2-7; clone_size: NA; d_call: NA; v_call: TRBV28; cdr3_aa: CASSLSGELVEQYF; cdr3_nt: TGTGCCAGCAGCCTCTCTGGGGAGTTAGTCGAGCAGTACTTC
j_call: TRBJ1-1; clone_size: few; d_call: TRBD1; v_call: TRBV24-1; cdr3_aa: CATRSAGGPNTEAFF; cdr3_nt: TGTGCCACCAGATCGGCAGGGGGACCGAACACTGAAGCTTTCTTT
j_call: TRBJ1-1; clone_size: NA; d_call: TRBD1; v_call: TRBV27; cdr3_aa: CASSSSGTGGEEAFF; cdr3_nt: TGTGCCAGCAGTTCGTCCGGGACAGGGGGCGAGGAAGCTTTCTTT
j_call: TRBJ2-4; clone_size: NA; d_call: TRBD1; v_call: TRBV19; cdr3_aa: CASSIRDRSNIQYF; cdr3_nt: TGTGCCAGTAGTATCAGGGACAGATCAAACATTCAGTACTTC
j_call: TRBJ1-1; clone_size: few; d_call: NA; v_call: TRBV7-2; cdr3_aa: CASSLGDPRPAFF; cdr3_nt: TGTGCCAGCAGCTTAGGGGACCCTCGCCCGGCTTTCTTT
j_call: TRBJ1-2; clone_size: many; d_call: NA; v_call: TRBV28; cdr3_aa: CASSLRQSHGYTF; cdr3_nt: TGTGCCAGCAGTTTAAGACAGTCCCATGGCTACACCTTC
j_call: TRBJ2-2; clone_size: NA; d_call: TRBD2; v_call: TRBV4-1; cdr3_aa: CASSQDPLAGRNTGELFF; cdr3_nt: TGCGCCAGCAGCCAAGATCCCTTAGCGGGTCGGAACACCGGGGAGCTGTTTTTT
j_call: TRBJ1-5; clone_size: once; d_call: NA; v_call: TRBV6-9; cdr3_aa: CASSYTAYDQPQHF; cdr3_nt: TGTGCCAGCAGTTATACAGCCTATGATCAGCCCCAGCATTTT
j_call: TRBJ2-1; clone_size: many; d_call: TRBD2; v_call: TRBV29-1; cdr3_aa: CSVRGRPSSYNEQFF; cdr3_nt: TGCAGCGTCCGCGGGAGGCCCAGCTCCTACAATGAGCAGTTCTTC
j_call: TRBJ1-2; clone_size: many; d_call: NA; v_call: TRBV14; cdr3_aa: CASSQAIGVGGYTF; cdr3_nt: TGTGCCAGCAGCCAAGCAATAGGAGTAGGCGGCTACACCTTC
j_call: TRBJ1-4; clone_size: many; d_call: NA; v_call: TRBV30; cdr3_aa: CAWSERGEKLFF; cdr3_nt: TGTGCCTGGAGTGAACGGGGTGAAAAACTGTTTTTT
j_call: TRBJ1-2; clone_size: many; d_call: NA; v_call: TRBV11-1; cdr3_aa: CASSSDGYGYTF; cdr3_nt: TGTGCCAGCAGCTCGGACGGATATGGCTACACCTTC